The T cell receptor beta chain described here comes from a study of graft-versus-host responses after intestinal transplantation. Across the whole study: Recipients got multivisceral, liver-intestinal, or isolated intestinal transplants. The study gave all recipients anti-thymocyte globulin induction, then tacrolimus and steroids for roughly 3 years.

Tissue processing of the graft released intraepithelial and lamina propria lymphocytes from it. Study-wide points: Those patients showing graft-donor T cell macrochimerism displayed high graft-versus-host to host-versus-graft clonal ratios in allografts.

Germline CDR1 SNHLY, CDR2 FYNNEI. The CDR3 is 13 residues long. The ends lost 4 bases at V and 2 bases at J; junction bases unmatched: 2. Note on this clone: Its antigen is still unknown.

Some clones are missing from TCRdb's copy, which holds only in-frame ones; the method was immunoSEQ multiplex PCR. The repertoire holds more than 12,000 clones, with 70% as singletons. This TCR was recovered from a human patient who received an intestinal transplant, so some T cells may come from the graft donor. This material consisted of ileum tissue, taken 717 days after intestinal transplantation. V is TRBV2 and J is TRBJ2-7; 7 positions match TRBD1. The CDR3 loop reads CASSGQGPYEQYF. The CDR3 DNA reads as TGTGCCAGCAGTGGACAGGGACCCTACGAGCAGTACTTC. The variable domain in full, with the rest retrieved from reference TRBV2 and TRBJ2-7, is EPEVTQTPSHQVTQMGQEVILRCVPISNHLYFYWYRQILGQKVEFLVSFYNNEISEKSEIFDDQFSVERPDGSNFTLKIRSTKLEDSAMYFCASSGQGPYEQYFGPGTRLTVT.